These 19 T cell receptor beta chains originate from one sample sequenced in a study of cytomegalovirus exposure and HLA in healthy donors. The study ran its PCR with 60 Vbeta and 13 Jbeta primers. Here immunoSEQ multiplex PCR was the method, and the copy in TCRdb shows in-frame clones only, minus some. The sample has fewer than 150,000 clones, about 86% seen once. The sequenced material came from PBMCs. Receptors originate from a man aged 40-55 years in good health and CMV-seropositive.

V and J are TRBV7-2 and TRBJ2-3; D call uncertain. V lost 1 base to trimming and J lost 3 bases, with 8 bases between them. This CDR3 is built from 14 residues. Per the germline V gene, CDR1 is SGHTA and CDR2 is FQGNSA. The CDR3 reads CASSLGPGTDTQYF. For the CDR3, the DNA is TGTGCCAGCAGCTTAGGACCCGGGACAGATACGCAGTATTTT.

J is TRBJ1-1 and V is TRBV7-8; the D is unclear. The CDR3 covers 14 residues. V lost 4 bases, J lost 8 bases, and 17 bases lay in between. Germline V lookup: CDR1 SGHVS, CDR2 FQNEAQ. This CDR3 is CASSYLSAQLEAFF. In DNA form, the CDR3 reads TGTGCCAGCAGCTATCTTTCCGCACAGCTCGAAGCTTTCTTT.

This rearrangement joins TRBV5-4 to TRBJ1-6; TRBD1 matches 10 bases. V lost 5 bases to trimming and J lost 2 bases; unmatched junction nucleotides: 4. Germline V lookup: CDR1 SGHNT, CDR2 YYREEE (reference sequence). The CDR3 sequence is 16 residues long. The CDR3, as DNA: TGTGCCAGCAGGTCCGGGACAGGGGCCTATAATTCACCCCTCCACTTT. This sequence encodes CASRSGTGAYNSPLHF.

The CDR3 DNA sequence: TGTGCCAGCTCACCAGGGGGGGAGACCCAGTACTTC. Its protein product is CASSPGGETQYF. The V gene is TRBV18, the J gene TRBJ2-5, with D maybe TRBD2 (6 bases). CDR1 is KGHSH, CDR2 LQKENI, per germline. This CDR3 has 12 residues. Trimming left V 2 bases short and J 5 bases short, with 6 bases between. Full variable domain (missing parts from reference TRBV18 and TRBJ2-5): NAGVMQNPRHLVRRRGQEARLRCSPMKGHSHVYWYRQLPEEGLKFMVYLQKENIIDESGMPKERFSAEFPKEGPSILRIQQVVRGDSAAYFCASSPGGETQYFGPGTRLLVL.

V usage is TRBV7-2 and J usage is TRBJ1-5, with a possible D match to TRBD1 (6 bases). The ends were cut back, 4 bases at V and 9 bases at J, with 19 bases in the middle. The CDR3 runs to 15 residues. The germline CDR1 and CDR2 sequences are SGHTA and FQGNSA. The CDR3 region has the DNA TGTGCCAGCAGCTCCGTGACTGGGGGCGGTTGGCCCCAGCATTTT. Its translation is CASSSVTGGGWPQHF.

This chain joins TRBV9 and TRBJ2-3; D gene unclear. The CDR3 loop spans 14 amino acids. V lost 3 bases, J lost 8 bases, and 16 bases lay in between. CDR1 is SGDLS, CDR2 YYNGEE, per germline. The CDR3 protein is CASSAPGATGTQYF. The DNA for the CDR3 is TGTGCCAGCAGCGCCCCTGGAGCCACGGGTACGCAGTATTTT.

The chain is built from TRBV9 and TRBJ2-2; D gene unclear. Trimming pared 0 bases from V and 2 bases from J, leaving 8 bases between. The CDR3 runs 15 residues. CDR1 is SGDLS, CDR2 YYNGEE, per germline. DNA for the CDR3: TGTGCCAGCAGCGTAGGGCACATCAACACCGGGGAGCTGTTTTTT. It is translated as CASSVGHINTGELFF.

This clone was detected only a few times. This chain joins TRBV6-1 and TRBJ1-2; D not resolved. The CDR3 sequence is 14 residues long. Trimming left V 1 base short and J 4 bases short, with 10 bases between. From germline, CDR1 is MNHNS and CDR2 SASEGT. The CDR3 DNA follows: TGTGCCAGCAGTGAAGATGGAGGAATCTATGGCTACACCTTC. It is translated as CASSEDGGIYGYTF.

The chain links TRBV14 to TRBJ2-5; the D gene is possibly TRBD1 (5 bases). Germline V lookup: CDR1 SGHDN, CDR2 FVKESK. The ends were cut back, 0 bases at V and 5 bases at J, with 19 bases in the middle. The CDR3 covers 17 residues. CDR3 nucleotides: TGTGCCAGCAGCCAAGAAGAAGGAGCAGGGCTCGGTGAGACCCAGTACTTC. This sequence encodes CASSQEEGAGLGETQYF.

The chain joins TRBV7-9 to TRBJ2-2; 14 bases match TRBD2. This CDR3 is 16 amino acids long. The germline gives CDR1 SEHNR, CDR2 FQNEAQ (reference sequence). J lost 7 bases, V lost 5 bases, and 6 bases had no gene match. DNA for the CDR3: TGTGCCAGCAGCGCCAGACTAGCGGGAGGGATCGGGGAGCTGTTTTTT. It yields the protein CASSARLAGGIGELFF.

V and J are TRBV7-9 and TRBJ1-1; perhaps TRBD1 as D (5 bases). This CDR3 contains 15 residues. The ends were cut back, 8 bases at V and 4 bases at J, with 20 bases in the middle. Germline V gene data show CDR1 as SEHNR and CDR2 as FQNEAQ (reference sequence). CDR3 loop: CASLGQQVGGTEAFF. The CDR3 DNA reads TGTGCCAGCCTCGGTCAACAGGTGGGAGGCACTGAAGCTTTCTTT. Drawing the rest from reference TRBV7-9 and TRBJ1-1, the complete variable domain is DTGVSQNPRHKITKRGQNVTFRCDPISEHNRLYWYRQTLGQGPEFLTYFQNEAQLEKSRLLSDRFSAERPKGSFSTLEIQRTEQGDSAMYLCASLGQQVGGTEAFFGQGTRLTVV.

The chain links TRBV30 to TRBJ2-2; 9 bases align to TRBD2. CDR3 length: 14 amino acids. V was pared by 2 bases and J by 7 bases, with 5 bases of the junction left unmatched. CDR1 and CDR2 (germline): GTSNPN, SVGIG (reference sequence). This CDR3 reads CAWSPGLAFGELFF. CDR3 coding DNA: TGTGCCTGGAGTCCGGGACTAGCTTTCGGGGAGCTGTTTTTT.

This clone has only one observation. The chain uses TRBV29-1 and TRBJ2-1; D possibly corresponds to TRBD2 (7 bases). Trimming removed 0 bases at V and 0 bases at J, with 15 bases between. The CDR3 totals 17 residues. Germline V gives CDR1 SQVTM, CDR2 ANQGSEA. DNA of the CDR3: TGCAGCGTTGAAGATCTTGAGGGGGGGGGCTCCTACAATGAGCAGTTCTTC. Protein sequence: CSVEDLEGGGSYNEQFF.

V usage is TRBV2 and J usage is TRBJ1-2; 9 bases line up with TRBD1. The length of the CDR3 is 14 residues. Germline trimming cut 6 bases from V and 9 bases from J; bases unmatched to any gene: 11. Germline-derived CDR1 and CDR2 are SNHLY and FYNNEI. The CDR3 spells CASSSTDGTGRYTF. The CDR3 DNA sequence: TGTGCCAGCAGCTCAACAGACGGGACAGGGCGCTACACCTTC.

The chain couples TRBV10-3 to TRBJ2-1; 7 positions match TRBD2. CDR1 is ENHRY, CDR2 SYGVKD, per germline. The junction had 5 bases not matched to a gene; V was cut back by 5 bases and J by 4 bases. This CDR3 comprises 14 residues. The CDR3 here is CAISQRGVYNEQFF. Written as DNA, the CDR3 is TGTGCCATCAGTCAGCGGGGAGTGTACAATGAGCAGTTCTTC.

The rearrangement links TRBV27 to TRBJ2-2; D unclear. CDR3 length: 12 amino acids. V lost 7 bases and J 6 bases, leaving 9 bases between the germline ends. Germline lookup yields CDR1 MNHEY and CDR2 SMNVEV (reference sequence). The CDR3, as DNA: TGTGCCAGCACCCGAGGCTCCGGGGAGCTGTTTTTT. This gives the protein CASTRGSGELFF.

V is TRBV7-2 and J is TRBJ2-3, with TRBD2 identical over 7 bases. V shed 2 bases and J 3 bases; nucleotides not matched to a gene: 5. CDR1 and CDR2 from the germline V gene are SGHTA and FQGNSA. The CDR3 sequence is 15 residues long. The CDR3 region has the DNA TGTGCCAGCAGCTTATTCCAGGGAGGGACAGATACGCAGTATTTT. The encoded protein is CASSLFQGGTDTQYF.

The V call is TRBV7-9, the J call TRBJ1-3, with D hard to call. The CDR3 has 17 amino acids. CDR1 and CDR2 (germline): SEHNR, FQNEAQ (reference sequence). Trimming left V 2 bases short and J 5 bases short, with 19 bases between. The CDR3: CASSLRAGSPSRNTIYF. Here the CDR3 DNA reads TGTGCCAGCAGCTTAAGAGCGGGGTCGCCTTCGAGAAACACCATATATTTT.

The chain links TRBV7-9 to TRBJ2-5, with D unresolved. Germline values: CDR1 SEHNR, CDR2 FQNEAQ (reference sequence). This CDR3 is 12 amino acids long. Trimming left V 5 bases short and J 0 bases short, with 4 bases between. The CDR3 DNA reads TGTGCCAGCAGCCAGTACCAAGAGACCCAGTACTTC. It yields the protein CASSQYQETQYF.